Sequencing of this T cell receptor beta chain was carried out in a study of shared clonotypes between healthy human individuals. Overall study context: The composition of the donors was a couple of women and a few men aged 18 to 49. Study outcomes and limitations: Deeper or shallower sequencing was expected to change how clonotypes are shared among donors.

Generated by immunoSEQ multiplex PCR, the TCRdb table keeps only in-frame clones and is missing some. The table shows roughly 490,000 clones, with around 78% occurring only once. This clone was picked up many times. Its antigen remains unidentified. Germline V gene sequence: CDR1 SGHDT, CDR2 YYEEEE. This CDR3 contains 15 residues. The germline V and J ends were trimmed by 0 bases and 2 bases, with 10 bases remaining between them. Material: PBMCs. The sequence was collected from a woman between 35 and 50 years old in good health. Some clones in this sample may be carry-over from other donors' samples. The chain recombines TRBV5-6 with TRBJ2-3, with a weak D call TRBD2 (6 bases). The CDR3 sequence is CASSLAGRFTDTQYF. The CDR3 DNA reads as TGTGCCAGCAGCTTGGCAGGGAGGTTCACAGATACGCAGTATTTT.